This T cell receptor beta chain was found in a study of blood T cell repertoires in COVID-19. As for the study in general: There were acute and convalescent COVID-19 samples, and they came from the United States, Italy and Spain.

In the original processing: Reference gene primer amplification gave estimated nucleated cell counts. TCRdb's copy holds only in-frame clones and misses some; the assay was immunoSEQ multiplex PCR. V and J calls and clone size are those listed in that table; D and trimming were worked out from the DNA. The table shows about 300,000 clones, with over 75% occurring only once. Participants, about 18 to 90 years old, spanned 24 US areas. Donors in Cohort 3 who had recovered were those with two negative PCRs, healthcare professional clearance, or resolution of their symptoms. The V gene's germline CDR1 is GTSNPN and CDR2 SVGIG (reference sequence). With 3 bases clipped from V and 4 bases from J, the junction kept 11 bases outside the gene matches. The CDR3 runs 15 residues.

The sequence was collected from a woman aged 25 to 45 who had recovered from COVID-19. What was sequenced was PBMCs or T cells enriched from blood (not recorded which). The chain links TRBV30 to TRBJ2-7; TRBD1 aligns across 8 bases. CDR3 amino acids: CAWSEWTGRFYEQYF. DNA for the CDR3: TGTGCCTGGAGCGAATGGACAGGGCGGTTTTACGAGCAGTACTTC.